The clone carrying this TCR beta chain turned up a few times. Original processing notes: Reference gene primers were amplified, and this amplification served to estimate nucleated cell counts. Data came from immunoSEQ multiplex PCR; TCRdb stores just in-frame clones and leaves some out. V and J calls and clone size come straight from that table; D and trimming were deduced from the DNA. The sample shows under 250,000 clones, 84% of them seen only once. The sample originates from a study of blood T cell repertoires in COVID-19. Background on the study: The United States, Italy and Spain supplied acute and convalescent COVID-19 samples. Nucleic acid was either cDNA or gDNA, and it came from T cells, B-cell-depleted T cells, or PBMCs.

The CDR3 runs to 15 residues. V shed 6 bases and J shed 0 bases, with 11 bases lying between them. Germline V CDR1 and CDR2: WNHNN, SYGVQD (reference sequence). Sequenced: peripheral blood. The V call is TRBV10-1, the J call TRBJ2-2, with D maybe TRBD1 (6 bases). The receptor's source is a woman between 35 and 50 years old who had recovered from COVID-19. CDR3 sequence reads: CASREQGANTGELFF. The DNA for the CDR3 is TGCGCCAGCAGGGAACAGGGAGCGAACACCGGGGAGCTGTTTTTT.